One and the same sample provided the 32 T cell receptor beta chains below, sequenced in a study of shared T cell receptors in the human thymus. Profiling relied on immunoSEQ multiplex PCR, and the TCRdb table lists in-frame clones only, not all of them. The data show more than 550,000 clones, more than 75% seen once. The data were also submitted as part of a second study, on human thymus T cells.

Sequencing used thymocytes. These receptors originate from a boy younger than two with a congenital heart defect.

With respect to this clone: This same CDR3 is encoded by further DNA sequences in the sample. The CDR3 loop is CASSPVGTGTYEQYF. CDR3 DNA: TGTGCCAGCAGCCCTGTGGGGACAGGAACCTACGAGCAGTACTTC. The V gene is TRBV5-8, the J gene TRBJ2-7, with 8 bases lining up with TRBD1. This CDR3 spans 15 amino acids. Germline loops: CDR1 SGHTS, CDR2 YDEGEE. Trimming cost V 4 bases and J 2 bases; bases outside gene matches: 8.

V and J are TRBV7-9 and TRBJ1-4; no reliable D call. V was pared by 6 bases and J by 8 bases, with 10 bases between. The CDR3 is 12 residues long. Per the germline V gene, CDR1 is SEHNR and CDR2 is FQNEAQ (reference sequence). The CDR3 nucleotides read TGTGCCAGCAGTTTGTCACGGGAAAAACTGTTTTTT. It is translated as CASSLSREKLFF.

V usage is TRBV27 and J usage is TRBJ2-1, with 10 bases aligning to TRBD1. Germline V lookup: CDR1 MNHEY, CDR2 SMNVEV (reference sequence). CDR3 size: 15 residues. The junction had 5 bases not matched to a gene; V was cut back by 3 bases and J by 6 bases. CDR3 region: CASSLGQGSFNEQFF. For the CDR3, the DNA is TGTGCCAGCAGTTTGGGACAGGGGAGTTTCAATGAGCAGTTCTTC.

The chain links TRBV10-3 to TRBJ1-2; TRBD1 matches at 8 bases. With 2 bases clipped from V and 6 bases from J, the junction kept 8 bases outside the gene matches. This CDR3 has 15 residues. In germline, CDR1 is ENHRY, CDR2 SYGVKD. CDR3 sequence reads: CAISERTGWYDGYTF. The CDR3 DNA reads TGTGCCATCAGTGAGAGGACAGGGTGGTATGATGGCTACACCTTC.

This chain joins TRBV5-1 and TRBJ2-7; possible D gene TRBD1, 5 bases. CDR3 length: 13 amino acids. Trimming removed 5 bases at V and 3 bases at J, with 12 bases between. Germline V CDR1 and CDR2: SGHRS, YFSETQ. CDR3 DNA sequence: TGCGCCAGCAGTTCAGGGAACGGCTACGAGCAGTACTTC. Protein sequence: CASSSGNGYEQYF.

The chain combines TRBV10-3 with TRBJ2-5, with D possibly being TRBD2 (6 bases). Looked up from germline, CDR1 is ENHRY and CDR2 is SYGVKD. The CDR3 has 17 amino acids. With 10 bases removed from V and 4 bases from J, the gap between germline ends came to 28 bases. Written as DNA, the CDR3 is TGTGCCACGCGGGCGCTGATCGGGACGCGGGGTGGAGAGACCCAGTACTTC. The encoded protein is CATRALIGTRGGETQYF.

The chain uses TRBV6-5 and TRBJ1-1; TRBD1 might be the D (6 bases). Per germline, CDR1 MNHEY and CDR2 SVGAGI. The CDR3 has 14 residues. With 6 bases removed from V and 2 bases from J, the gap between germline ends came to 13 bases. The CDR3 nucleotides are TGTGCCAGCAGGTCCAGGGGCGCTAACACTGAAGCTTTCTTT. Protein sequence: CASRSRGANTEAFF.

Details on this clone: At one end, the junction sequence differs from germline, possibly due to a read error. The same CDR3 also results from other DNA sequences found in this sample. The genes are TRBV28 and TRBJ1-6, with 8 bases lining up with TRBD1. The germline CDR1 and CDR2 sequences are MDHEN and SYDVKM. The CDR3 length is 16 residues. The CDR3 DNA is TGTGCCACCGGGCCGGCAGGGGGCCGGAATAATTCCCCCCTCCACTTT. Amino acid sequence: CATGPAGGRNNSPLHF.

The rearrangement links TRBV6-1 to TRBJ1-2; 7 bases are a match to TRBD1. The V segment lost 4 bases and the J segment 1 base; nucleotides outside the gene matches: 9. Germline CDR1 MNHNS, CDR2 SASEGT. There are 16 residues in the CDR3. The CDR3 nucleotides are TGTGCCAGCAGTGGTACCCGGACAGGTTATAACTATGGCTACACCTTC. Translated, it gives CASSGTRTGYNYGYTF.

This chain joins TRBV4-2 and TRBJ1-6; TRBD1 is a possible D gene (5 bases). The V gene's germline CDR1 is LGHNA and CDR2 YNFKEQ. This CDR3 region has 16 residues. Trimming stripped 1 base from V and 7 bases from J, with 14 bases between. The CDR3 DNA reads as TGTGCCAGCAGCCAAGGGGGCCGAAATTTAAATTCACCCCTCCACTTT. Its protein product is CASSQGGRNLNSPLHF.

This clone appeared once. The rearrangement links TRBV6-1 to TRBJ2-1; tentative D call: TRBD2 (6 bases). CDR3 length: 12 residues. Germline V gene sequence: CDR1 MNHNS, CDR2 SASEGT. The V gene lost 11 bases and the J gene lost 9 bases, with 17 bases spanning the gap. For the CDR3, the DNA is TGTGCCGGGGACGGGGGAGGATTTGAGCAGTTCTTC. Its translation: CAGDGGGFEQFF.

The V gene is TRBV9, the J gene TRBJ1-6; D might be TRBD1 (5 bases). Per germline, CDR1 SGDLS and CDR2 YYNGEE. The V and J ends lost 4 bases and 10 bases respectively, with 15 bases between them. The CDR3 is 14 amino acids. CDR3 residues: CASSPRDGRSPLHF. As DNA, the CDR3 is TGTGCCAGCAGCCCCCGGGACGGGAGATCACCCCTCCACTTT.

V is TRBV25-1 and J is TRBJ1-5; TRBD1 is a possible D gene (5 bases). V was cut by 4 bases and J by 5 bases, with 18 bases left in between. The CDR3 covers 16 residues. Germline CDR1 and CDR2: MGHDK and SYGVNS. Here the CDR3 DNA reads TGTGCCAGCAGTGCTTCGGGCAGGGTAGGGGATCAGCCCCAGCATTTT. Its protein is CASSASGRVGDQPQHF. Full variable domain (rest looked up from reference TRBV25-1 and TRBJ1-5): EADIYQTPRYLVIGTGKKITLECSQTMGHDKMYWYQQDPGMELHLIHYSYGVNSTEKGDLSSESTVSRIRTEHFPLTLESARPSHTSQYLCASSASGRVGDQPQHFGDGTRLSIL.

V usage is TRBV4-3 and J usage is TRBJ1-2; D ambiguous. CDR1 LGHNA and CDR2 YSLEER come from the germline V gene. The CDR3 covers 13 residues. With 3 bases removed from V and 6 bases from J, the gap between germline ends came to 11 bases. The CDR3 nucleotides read TGCGCCAGCAGCCAGACGATCGGGGATGGCTACACCTTC. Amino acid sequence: CASSQTIGDGYTF.

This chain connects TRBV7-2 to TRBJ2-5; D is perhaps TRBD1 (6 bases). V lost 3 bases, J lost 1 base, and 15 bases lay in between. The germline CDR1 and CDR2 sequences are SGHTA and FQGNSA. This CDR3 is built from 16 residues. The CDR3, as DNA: TGTGCCAGCAGCTTTGTCAGATTGGGGGCCCAAGAGACCCAGTACTTC. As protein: CASSFVRLGAQETQYF.

The CDR3 nucleotides read TGTGCCAGCAGTGAAGCGCTTCGGGGGAGGGACTCTCAATCCAATGAGCAGTTCTTC. Protein product: CASSEALRGRDSQSNEQFF. The chain links TRBV2 to TRBJ2-1, with 7 bases fitting TRBD2. V lost 0 bases, J lost 6 bases, and 17 bases stayed unmatched. Per the germline V gene, CDR1 is SNHLY and CDR2 is FYNNEI. This CDR3 is built from 19 residues.

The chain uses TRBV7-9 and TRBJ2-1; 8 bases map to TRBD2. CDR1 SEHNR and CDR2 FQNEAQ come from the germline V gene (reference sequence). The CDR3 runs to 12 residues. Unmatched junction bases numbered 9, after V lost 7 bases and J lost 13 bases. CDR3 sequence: CASTSAGGLQFF. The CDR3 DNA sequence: TGTGCCAGCACCTCCGCGGGGGGCCTTCAGTTCTTC. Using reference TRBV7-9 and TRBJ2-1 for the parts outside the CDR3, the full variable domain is DTGVSQNPRHKITKRGQNVTFRCDPISEHNRLYWYRQTLGQGPEFLTYFQNEAQLEKSRLLSDRFSAERPKGSFSTLEIQRTEQGDSAMYLCASTSAGGLQFFGPGTRLTVL.

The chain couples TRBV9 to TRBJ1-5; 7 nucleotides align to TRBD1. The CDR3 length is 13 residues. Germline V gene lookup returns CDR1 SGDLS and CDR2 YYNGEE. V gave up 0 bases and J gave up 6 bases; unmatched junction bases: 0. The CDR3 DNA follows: TGTGCCAGCAGCGTAGGGACAGGTCAGCCCCAGCATTTT. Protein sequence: CASSVGTGQPQHF.

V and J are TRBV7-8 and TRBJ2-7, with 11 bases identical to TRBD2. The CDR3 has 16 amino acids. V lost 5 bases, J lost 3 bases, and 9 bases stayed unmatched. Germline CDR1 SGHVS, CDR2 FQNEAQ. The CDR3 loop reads CASSTRLAGRDYEQYF. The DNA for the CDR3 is TGTGCCAGCAGCACCAGACTAGCGGGACGGGACTACGAGCAGTACTTC.

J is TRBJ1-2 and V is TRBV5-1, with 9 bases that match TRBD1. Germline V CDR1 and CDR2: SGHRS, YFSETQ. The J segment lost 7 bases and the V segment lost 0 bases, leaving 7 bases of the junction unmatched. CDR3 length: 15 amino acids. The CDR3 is CASSLATGTGSGYTF. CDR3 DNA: TGCGCCAGCAGCTTGGCCACCGGGACAGGGTCTGGCTACACCTTC. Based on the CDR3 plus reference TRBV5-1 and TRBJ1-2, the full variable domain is KAGVTQTPRYLIKTRGQQVTLSCSPISGHRSVSWYQQTPGQGLQFLFEYFSETQRNKGNFPGRFSGRQFSNSRSEMNVSTLELGDSALYLCASSLATGTGSGYTFGSGTRLTVV.

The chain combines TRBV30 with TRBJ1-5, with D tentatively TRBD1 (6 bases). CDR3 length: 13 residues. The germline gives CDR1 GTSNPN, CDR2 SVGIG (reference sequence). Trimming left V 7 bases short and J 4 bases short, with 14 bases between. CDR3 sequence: CASSRGANQPQHF. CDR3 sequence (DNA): TGTGCCTCCTCCCGGGGGGCTAATCAGCCCCAGCATTTT.

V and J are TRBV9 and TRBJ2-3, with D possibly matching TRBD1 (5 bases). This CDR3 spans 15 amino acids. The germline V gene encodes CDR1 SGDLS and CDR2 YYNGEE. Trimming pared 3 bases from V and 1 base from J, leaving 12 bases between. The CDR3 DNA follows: TGTGCCAGCAGCGCCCTCAGGGTGGGCACAGATACGCAGTATTTT. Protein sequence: CASSALRVGTDTQYF.

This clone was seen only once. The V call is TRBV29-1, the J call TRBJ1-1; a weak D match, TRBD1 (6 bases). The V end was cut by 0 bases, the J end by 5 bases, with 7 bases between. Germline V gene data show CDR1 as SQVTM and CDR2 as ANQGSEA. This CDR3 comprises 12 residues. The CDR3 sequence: CSVEDRGTEAFF. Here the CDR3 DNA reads TGCAGCGTTGAAGATAGGGGGACTGAAGCTTTCTTT.

The CDR3: CASAPSGVTYEQYF. CDR3 DNA sequence: TGTGCCAGCGCACCTAGCGGGGTGACCTACGAGCAGTACTTC. The chain combines TRBV14 with TRBJ2-7, with 9 nucleotides matching TRBD2. J lost 2 bases, V lost 8 bases, and 7 bases had no gene match. Germline V CDR1 and CDR2: SGHDN, FVKESK. This CDR3 is built from 14 residues.

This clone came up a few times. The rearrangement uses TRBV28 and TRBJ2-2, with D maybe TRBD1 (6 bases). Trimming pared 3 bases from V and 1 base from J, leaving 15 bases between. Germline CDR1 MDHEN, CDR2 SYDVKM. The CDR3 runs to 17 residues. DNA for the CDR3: TGTGCCAGCAGTTTGAGCAGGGGCTATGAGAACACCGGGGAGCTGTTTTTT. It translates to CASSLSRGYENTGELFF.

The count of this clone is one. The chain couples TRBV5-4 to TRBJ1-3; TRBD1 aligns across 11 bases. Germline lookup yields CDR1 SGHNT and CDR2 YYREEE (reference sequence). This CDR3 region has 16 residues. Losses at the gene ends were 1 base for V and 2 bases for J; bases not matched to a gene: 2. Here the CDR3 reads CASSLRDRGAGNTIYF. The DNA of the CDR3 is TGTGCCAGCAGCTTGAGGGACAGGGGGGCTGGAAACACCATATATTTT.

The CDR3 loop reads CASSPGTSGEETQYF. The DNA of the CDR3 is TGTGCCAGCAGCCCTGGGACTAGCGGGGAAGAGACCCAGTACTTC. The rearrangement joins TRBV7-3 to TRBJ2-5; 13 bases are a match to TRBD2. Germline CDR1 SGHTA, CDR2 FQGTGA. The length of the CDR3 is 15 residues. V lost 5 bases, J lost 3 bases, and 3 bases stayed unmatched.

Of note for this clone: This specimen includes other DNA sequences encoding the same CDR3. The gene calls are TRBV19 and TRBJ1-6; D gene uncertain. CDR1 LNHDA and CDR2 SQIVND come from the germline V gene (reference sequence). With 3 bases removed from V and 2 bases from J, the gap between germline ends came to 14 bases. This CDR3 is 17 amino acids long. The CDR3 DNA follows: TGTGCCAGTAGTATCATTGGCAGCGGAACCTATAATTCACCCCTCCACTTT. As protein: CASSIIGSGTYNSPLHF. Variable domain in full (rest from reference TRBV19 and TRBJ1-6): DGGITQSPKYLFRKEGQNVTLSCEQNLNHDAMYWYRQDPGQGLRLIYYSQIVNDFQKGDIAEGYSVSREKKESFPLTVTSAQKNPTAFYLCASSIIGSGTYNSPLHFGNGTRLTVT.

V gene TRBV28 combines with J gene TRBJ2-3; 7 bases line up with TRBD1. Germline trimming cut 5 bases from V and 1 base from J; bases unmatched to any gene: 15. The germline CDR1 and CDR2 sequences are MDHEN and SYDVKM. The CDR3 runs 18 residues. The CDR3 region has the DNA TGTGCCAGCAGTGCGCCCTTGACAGGGCAGGGGGGCACAGATACGCAGTATTTT. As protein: CASSAPLTGQGGTDTQYF.

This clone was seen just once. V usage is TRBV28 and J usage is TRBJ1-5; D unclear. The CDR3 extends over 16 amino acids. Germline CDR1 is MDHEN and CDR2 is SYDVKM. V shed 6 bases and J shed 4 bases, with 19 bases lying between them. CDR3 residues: CASSRMKKRINQPQHF. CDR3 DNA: TGTGCCAGCAGCCGGATGAAAAAGCGGATAAATCAGCCCCAGCATTTT. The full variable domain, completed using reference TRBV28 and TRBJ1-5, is DVKVTQSSRYLVKRTGEKVFLECVQDMDHENMFWYRQDPGLGLRLIYFSYDVKMKEKGDIPEGYSVSREKKERFSLILESASTNQTSMYLCASSRMKKRINQPQHFGDGTRLSIL.

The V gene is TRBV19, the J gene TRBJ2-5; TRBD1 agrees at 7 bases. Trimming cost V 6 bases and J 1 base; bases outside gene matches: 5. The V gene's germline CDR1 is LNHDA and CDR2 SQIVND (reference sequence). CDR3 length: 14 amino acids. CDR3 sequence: CASSRQGVQETQYF. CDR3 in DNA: TGTGCCAGTAGCCGACAGGGTGTCCAAGAGACCCAGTACTTC.

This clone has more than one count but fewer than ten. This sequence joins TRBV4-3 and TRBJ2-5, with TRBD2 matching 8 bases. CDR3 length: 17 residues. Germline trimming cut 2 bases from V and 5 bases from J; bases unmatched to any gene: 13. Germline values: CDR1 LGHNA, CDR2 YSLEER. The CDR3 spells CASSQRNSGGAVETQYF. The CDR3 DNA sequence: TGCGCCAGCAGCCAACGAAACTCCGGGGGGGCGGTGGAGACCCAGTACTTC.